This TCR beta chain was profiled in a study of early T cells in non-severe SARS-CoV-2 infection. Individual cDNA molecules received unique molecular identifiers. From the 5' RACE reads, TCRdb called clonotypes with MiXCR, one entry per CDR3 protein. The sample lists about 52,000 distinct CDR3 sequences; about 9.9% were seen once. This clonotype originated in an adult who was a healthcare worker with PCR-confirmed SARS-CoV-2 infection or an uninfected control (not recorded which). Sequenced input: whole blood.

CDR3 amino acids: CASSKDSLGMGSPLHF. CDR3 nucleotides: TGCGCCAGCAGCAAGGACAGTTTGGGGATGGGTTCACCCCTCCACTTT. The chain couples TRBV5-1 to TRBJ1-6, with D possibly being TRBD1 (6 bases). V gave up 4 bases and J gave up 9 bases, with 20 bases separating them. Germline CDR1 and CDR2: SGHRS and YFSETQ. The CDR3 loop spans 16 amino acids.